This T cell receptor beta chain stems from a study of monozygotic twins with inflammatory bowel disease. Reanalyzing the 5' RACE reads, TCRdb keeps one entry per CDR3 protein, without DNA. The sample holds hundreds of thousands of distinct CDR3 sequences. The CDR3 is 16 amino acids. Germline loops: CDR1 SGHTA, CDR2 FQGNSA. The specimen sequenced was blood. The V call is TRBV7-2, the J call TRBJ2-5; TCRdb calls TRBD2, which cannot be checked without DNA. This sequence was found in a human donor with ulcerative colitis or Crohn's disease, or a healthy co-twin of an affected twin (not recorded which). The CDR3 region is CASSTRDSGAWETQYF.